One and the same sample provided the 20 T cell receptor beta chains below, sequenced in a study of PD-1 blockade in classical Hodgkin lymphoma (dated by TCRdb to 2018 to 2021). The library was produced with the immunoSEQ multiplex PCR assay. TCRdb provides this immuneACCESS table in a form limited to in-frame rearrangements. Some clones are lacking; in checked studies, under half of them reflect an unresolved V gene, and why the rest are absent is not known. The sample profile shows 4,000 to 5,000 clones; about 87% of them were found once. More than 25% of the sample goes to the ten largest clones. The time point tag for this specimen amounts to: cycle 1 day 1 (C1D1), immediately before nivolumab initiation. Every trial patient had relapsed after autologous stem cell transplantation, and cohorts A, B and C differed in prior brentuximab vedotin exposure. A Miltenyi CD4+ T cell isolation kit was used for magnetic negative selection to purify CD4+ T cells from thawed PBMCs.

The sample in question was CD4+ T cells from blood, obtained at baseline. These receptors were collected from a human donor with classical Hodgkin lymphoma.

The rearrangement uses TRBV18 and TRBJ1-2; possible D gene TRBD1, 5 bases. Germline lookup yields CDR1 KGHSH and CDR2 LQKENI. The CDR3 spans 17 residues. V was clipped by 1 base and J by 2 bases, with 17 bases between them. The chain's CDR3 is CASSPLPGIGANYGYTF. CDR3 bases: TGTGCCAGCTCACCACTTCCGGGGATTGGGGCGAACTATGGCTACACCTTC.

The chain combines TRBV5-1 with TRBJ2-7; the D is unclear. Germline V gene data show CDR1 as SGHRS and CDR2 as YFSETQ. The CDR3 totals 11 residues. Trimming cost V 4 bases and J 6 bases, with 8 bases left between them. CDR3 coding DNA: TGCGCCAGCAGCACCCCGGGCGAGCAGTACTTC. Its protein is CASSTPGEQYF.

The V gene is TRBV9, the J gene TRBJ1-2; TRBD1 matches 10 bases. This CDR3 region has 17 residues. The V segment lost 0 bases and the J segment 0 bases; nucleotides outside the gene matches: 5. Looked up from germline, CDR1 is SGDLS and CDR2 is YYNGEE. DNA for the CDR3: TGTGCCAGCAGCGTAGCTCCGACAGGGGGCCCTAACTATGGCTACACCTTC. The encoded protein is CASSVAPTGGPNYGYTF.

The gene calls are TRBV19 and TRBJ1-4; TRBD1 aligns across 8 bases. Germline CDR1 is LNHDA and CDR2 is SQIVND (reference sequence). CDR3 size: 18 residues. Trimming cost V 5 bases and J 3 bases; bases outside gene matches: 14. CDR3 loop: CASSPRSPRGPSNEKLFF. Written as DNA, the CDR3 is TGTGCCAGTAGTCCCCGTTCTCCCAGGGGGCCTTCTAATGAAAAACTGTTTTTT.

The rearrangement uses TRBV13 and TRBJ1-4; maybe TRBD1 (6 bases). CDR1 is PRHDT and CDR2 is FYEKMQ in the germline V gene (reference sequence). The CDR3 is 13 amino acids. V lost 0 bases and J 9 bases, leaving 8 bases between the germline ends. CDR3 loop: CASSLGQGKKLFF. The DNA of the CDR3 is TGTGCCAGCAGCTTAGGACAGGGAAAAAAACTGTTTTTT.

The chain uses TRBV5-1 and TRBJ2-3; 10 bases map to TRBD2. Germline CDR1 is SGHRS and CDR2 is YFSETQ. The junction had 3 bases not matched to a gene; V was cut back by 4 bases and J by 1 base. The CDR3 has 15 amino acids. In nucleotides, the CDR3 is TGCGCCAGCAGCCCCGGGACTAGCGGCACAGATACGCAGTATTTT. Protein sequence: CASSPGTSGTDTQYF.

This chain joins TRBV19 and TRBJ1-2; possibly TRBD1 for D (5 bases). Trimming cost V 4 bases and J 3 bases, with 18 bases left between them. The CDR3 sequence is 16 residues long. In germline, CDR1 is LNHDA, CDR2 SQIVND (reference sequence). The CDR3 sequence: CASSTNPYRGDYGYTF. The CDR3 DNA reads TGTGCCAGTAGTACCAACCCCTACAGAGGGGACTATGGCTACACCTTC. The full variable domain, its missing parts supplied by reference TRBV19 and TRBJ1-2, is DGGITQSPKYLFRKEGQNVTLSCEQNLNHDAMYWYRQDPGQGLRLIYYSQIVNDFQKGDIAEGYSVSREKKESFPLTVTSAQKNPTAFYLCASSTNPYRGDYGYTFGSGTRLTVV.

In this sample, this clone turned up once. This chain uses TRBV18 with TRBJ1-2; D might be TRBD1 (5 bases). Deletions cut 3 bases from V and 4 bases from J, with 21 bases between. The germline CDR1 and CDR2 sequences are KGHSH and LQKENI. The CDR3 runs 17 residues. The CDR3 DNA reads TGTGCCAGCTCACCGGAGGGGCCGTCTATTTTCGGCTATGGCTACACCTTC. Its protein product is CASSPEGPSIFGYGYTF.

This clone was picked up a small number of times. This rearrangement joins TRBV28 to TRBJ2-4, with D maybe TRBD2 (5 bases). The germline V and J ends were trimmed by 6 bases and 6 bases, with 12 bases remaining between them. The CDR3 runs to 13 residues. Germline values: CDR1 MDHEN, CDR2 SYDVKM. The DNA of the CDR3 is TGTGCCAGCAGCCTAGCCACGGGAAACATTCAGTACTTC. Translating gives CASSLATGNIQYF.

The table lists this clone with a count of one. The chain couples TRBV2 to TRBJ2-2; tentative D call: TRBD2 (5 bases). The V gene's germline CDR1 is SNHLY and CDR2 FYNNEI. The ends were cut back, 8 bases at V and 4 bases at J, with 5 bases in the middle. The CDR3 length is 11 residues. CDR3 in DNA: TGTGCCAGCGGGAGCACCGGGGAGCTGTTTTTT. Its translation: CASGSTGELFF.

The V gene is TRBV7-9, the J gene TRBJ2-7; D gene ambiguous. Trimming shortened V by 3 bases and J by 6 bases, and 12 bases separated the two germline ends. The CDR3 consists of 13 residues. Germline assignment: CDR1 SEHNR and CDR2 FQNEAQ (reference sequence). This CDR3 is CASSLFGELEQYF. The CDR3, as DNA: TGTGCCAGCAGCTTGTTTGGGGAACTCGAGCAGTACTTC.

The V gene is TRBV11-1, the J gene TRBJ2-6; 7 bases are shared with TRBD1. Germline V gene data show CDR1 as SGHAT and CDR2 as FQDESV (reference sequence). The CDR3 covers 19 residues. V lost 2 bases to trimming and J lost 0 bases; unmatched junction nucleotides: 10. Here the CDR3 DNA reads TGTGCCAGCAGCTTACCCCGCGAGGGGGCGAGCTCTGGGGCCAACGTCCTGACTTTC. This translates into CASSLPREGASSGANVLTF.

The V and J genes are TRBV2 and TRBJ2-3; 8 positions match TRBD2. There are 14 residues in the CDR3. J was trimmed by 1 base and V by 4 bases; bases with no gene match: 1. Germline V gene sequence: CDR1 SNHLY, CDR2 FYNNEI. CDR3 region: CASSARGGTDTQYF. CDR3 nucleotides: TGTGCCAGCAGTGCGCGGGGGGGCACAGATACGCAGTATTTT.

The V call is TRBV7-9, the J call TRBJ1-4; possibly TRBD1 for D (5 bases). Trimming took off 1 base at V and 0 bases at J, with 9 bases between the two ends. Germline V gene sequence: CDR1 SEHNR, CDR2 FQNEAQ (reference sequence). The CDR3 spans 16 residues. For the CDR3, the DNA is TGTGCCAGCAGCTTAGGGCAGGGTGCAACTAATGAAAAACTGTTTTTT. This sequence encodes CASSLGQGATNEKLFF.

The V call is TRBV7-9, the J call TRBJ1-5; no definite D call. Germline CDR1 and CDR2: SEHNR and FQNEAQ (reference sequence). The CDR3 sequence is 15 residues long. Trimming took 2 bases from V and 9 from J, leaving 17 bases between them. The CDR3 reads CASSLLGSSPGPQHF. In DNA form, the CDR3 reads TGTGCCAGCAGCTTACTTGGGTCGTCCCCAGGGCCCCAGCATTTT.

This clone was counted once. J is TRBJ1-6 and V is TRBV30, with D unclear. Germline CDR1 GTSNPN, CDR2 SVGIG (reference sequence). The CDR3 runs to 12 residues. With 3 bases removed from V and 7 bases from J, the gap between germline ends came to 7 bases. The CDR3 here is CAWRALNSPLHF. The CDR3 region has the DNA TGTGCCTGGAGAGCTTTGAATTCACCCCTCCACTTT.

The rearrangement joins TRBV5-1 to TRBJ2-5; TRBD1 aligns across 9 bases. The CDR3 runs to 16 residues. Germline CDR1 is SGHRS and CDR2 is YFSETQ. V lost 0 bases to trimming and J lost 9 bases; unmatched junction nucleotides: 12. The CDR3 nucleotides are TGCGCCAGCAGCTTGGGAGTGGGACAGGGCTGGGAGGCCCAGTACTTC. Translation: CASSLGVGQGWEAQYF.

The CDR3 spells CASSLRGALLTDTQYF. The CDR3 nucleotides are TGTGCCAGCAGCTTACGGGGGGCGCTTTTGACAGATACGCAGTATTTT. The rearrangement uses TRBV7-2 and TRBJ2-3; D possibly corresponds to TRBD2 (7 bases). This CDR3 is built from 16 residues. Trimming stripped 2 bases from V and 3 bases from J, with 15 bases between. CDR1 and CDR2 (germline): SGHTA, FQGNSA.

The chain's CDR3 is CASGNRDRALEQFF. The CDR3 bases are TGTGCTAGTGGTAACCGGGACAGGGCATTGGAGCAGTTCTTC. This chain links TRBV12-5 with TRBJ2-1; TRBD1 agrees at 9 bases. Germline V gene sequence: CDR1 LGHNT, CDR2 FRNRAP. The V segment lost 5 bases and the J segment 10 bases; nucleotides outside the gene matches: 9. The CDR3 extends over 14 amino acids. The full variable domain, its missing parts supplied by reference TRBV12-5 and TRBJ2-1, is DARVTQTPRHKVTEMGQEVTMRCQPILGHNTVFWYRQTMMQGLELLAYFRNRAPLDDSGMPKDRFSAEMPDATLATLKIQPSEPRDSAVYFCASGNRDRALEQFFGPGTRLTVL.

This clone was recorded a few times. The rearrangement uses TRBV9 and TRBJ2-7; no definite D call. V was trimmed by 0 bases and J by 7 bases, leaving 14 bases between them. The germline V gene encodes CDR1 SGDLS and CDR2 YYNGEE. The CDR3 has 14 amino acids. CDR3 nucleotide sequence: TGTGCCAGCAGCGTAGATACAGCCGCTGATGAGCAGTACTTC. Translation: CASSVDTAADEQYF.